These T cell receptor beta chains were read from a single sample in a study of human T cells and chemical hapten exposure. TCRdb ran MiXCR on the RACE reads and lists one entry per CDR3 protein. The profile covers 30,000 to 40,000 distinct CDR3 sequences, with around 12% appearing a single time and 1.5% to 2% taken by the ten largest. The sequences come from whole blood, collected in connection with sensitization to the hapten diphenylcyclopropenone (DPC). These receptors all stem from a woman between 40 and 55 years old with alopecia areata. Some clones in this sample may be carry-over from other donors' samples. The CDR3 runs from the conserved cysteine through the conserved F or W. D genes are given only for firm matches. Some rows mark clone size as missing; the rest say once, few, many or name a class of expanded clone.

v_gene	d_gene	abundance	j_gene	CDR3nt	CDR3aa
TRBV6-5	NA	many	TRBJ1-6	TGTGCCAGCAGCCGAGTACGACCTTCCAATAATTCACCCCTCCACTTT	CASSRVRPSNNSPLHF
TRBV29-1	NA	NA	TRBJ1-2	TGCAGCGTTGTCGGGCAGGGCCAAGGCTACACCTTC	CSVVGQGQGYTF
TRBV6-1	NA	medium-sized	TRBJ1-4	TGTGCCCGCATACTGGACCTCAATGAAAAACTGTTTTTT	CARILDLNEKLFF
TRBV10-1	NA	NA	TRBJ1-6	TGCGCCAGCAGTGCCGGGACACATTCACCCCTCCACTTT	CASSAGTHSPLHF
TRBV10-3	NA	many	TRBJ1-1	TGTGCCATCAGACCGCTTAAGGACACTGAAGCTTTCTTT	CAIRPLKDTEAFF
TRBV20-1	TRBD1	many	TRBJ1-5	TGCAGTGCCCCAGGGGGGGGTTTAATGCAGCCCCAGCATTTT	CSAPGGGLMQPQHF
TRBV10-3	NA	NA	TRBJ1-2	TGTGCCATCAGTGAGTCGGGGCCGGGCTACACCTTC	CAISESGPGYTF
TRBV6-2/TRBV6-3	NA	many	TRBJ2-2	TGTGCCAGCAAGACTTACCTCGGCTCCGGGGAGCTGTTTTTT	CASKTYLGSGELFF
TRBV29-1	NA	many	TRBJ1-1	TGCAGCGTTGAGGGGGTCAGGAACACTGAAGCTTTCTTT	CSVEGVRNTEAFF
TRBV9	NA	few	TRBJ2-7	TGTGCCAGCAGCCTAAGGACAAATCCATACGAGCAGTACTTC	CASSLRTNPYEQYF
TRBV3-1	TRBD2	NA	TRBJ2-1	TGTGCCAGCAGCCAAGGTATTAGCGGGAGCTCCTACAATGAGCAGTTCTTC	CASSQGISGSSYNEQFF
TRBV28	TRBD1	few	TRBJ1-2	TGTGCCAGCAGCCCGGGACAGATAAAGGGGGGCTACACCTTC	CASSPGQIKGGYTF
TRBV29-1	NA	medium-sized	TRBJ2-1	TGCAGCGTTTCGACAGTAGATGAGCAGTTCTTC	CSVSTVDEQFF
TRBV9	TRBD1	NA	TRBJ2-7	TGTGCCAGCAGCCCCACCGGGACAGGGACCTACGAGCAGTACTTC	CASSPTGTGTYEQYF
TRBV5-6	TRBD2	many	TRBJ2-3	TGTGCCAGCAGCCTGCCGGGACTAGCGGGGTACCGCACAGATACGCAGTATTTT	CASSLPGLAGYRTDTQYF
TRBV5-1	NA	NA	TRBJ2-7	TGCGCCAGCAGCTTAGACCCGAATGGCGAGCAGTACTTC	CASSLDPNGEQYF
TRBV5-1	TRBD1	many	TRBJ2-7	TGCGCCAGCGCAGACCGGGACAGCGCCTATTACGAGCAGTACTTC	CASADRDSAYYEQYF
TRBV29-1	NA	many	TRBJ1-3	TGCAGCGCAAGCCCAGGATCTGGAAACACCATATATTTT	CSASPGSGNTIYF